This T cell receptor beta chain stems from a study of T cell responses to AZD1222 COVID-19 vaccine. Second doses that came at about 4 or about 12 weeks were put together. Notes on this clone: Its antigen is undetermined.

Profiling relied on immunoSEQ multiplex PCR, and the TCRdb table lists in-frame clones only, not all of them. The table has roughly 100,000 clones, roughly 87% seen once. Study findings and constraints: The study found vaccine-associated CD4 TCRs spanning spike, dominant at 160-218 and 743-854.

Sequences were derived from peripheral blood, sampled 28 days after the second AZD1222 dose. The TCR originated in an adult who received the AZD1222 COVID-19 vaccine.

Written as DNA, the CDR3 is TGTGCCAGCAGCCAGGGGGGAAGGGGATATGGCTACACCTTC. Its translation is CASSQGGRGYGYTF. The chain uses TRBV5-4 and TRBJ1-2, with 7 bases fitting TRBD1. V trimming: 4 bases; J trimming: 5 bases; junction bases outside the gene matches: 8. The CDR3 is 14 amino acids. The germline V gene encodes CDR1 SGHNT and CDR2 YYREEE (reference sequence).